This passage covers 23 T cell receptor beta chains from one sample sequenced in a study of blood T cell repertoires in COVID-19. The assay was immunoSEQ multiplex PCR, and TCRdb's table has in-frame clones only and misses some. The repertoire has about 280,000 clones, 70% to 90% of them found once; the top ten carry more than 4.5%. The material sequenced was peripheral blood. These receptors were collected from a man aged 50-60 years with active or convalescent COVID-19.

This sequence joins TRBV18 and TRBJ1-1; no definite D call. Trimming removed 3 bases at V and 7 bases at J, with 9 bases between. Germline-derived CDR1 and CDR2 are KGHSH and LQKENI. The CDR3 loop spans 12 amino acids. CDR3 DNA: TGTGCCAGCTCACCTATGGTAGATGAAGCTTTCTTT. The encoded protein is CASSPMVDEAFF. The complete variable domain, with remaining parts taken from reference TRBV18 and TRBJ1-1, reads NAGVMQNPRHLVRRRGQEARLRCSPMKGHSHVYWYRQLPEEGLKFMVYLQKENIIDESGMPKERFSAEFPKEGPSILRIQQVVRGDSAAYFCASSPMVDEAFFGQGTRLTVV.

This CDR3 is CASSQKPNTEAFF. The DNA of the CDR3 is TGTGCCAGCAGCCAGAAACCAAACACTGAAGCTTTCTTT. The chain has TRBV27 and TRBJ1-1; D gene uncertain. In germline, CDR1 is MNHEY, CDR2 SMNVEV (reference sequence). This CDR3 is 13 amino acids long. The V gene lost 6 bases and the J gene lost 2 bases, with 10 bases spanning the gap.

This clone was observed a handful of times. The DNA of the CDR3 is TGTGCCAGTAGTGGGCAGTTTATCATTGGGGGCTACACCTTC. Translated: CASSGQFIIGGYTF. This chain uses TRBV19 with TRBJ1-2; D is ambiguous. Germline V gene data show CDR1 as LNHDA and CDR2 as SQIVND (reference sequence). V was cut by 5 bases and J by 8 bases, with 18 bases left in between. This CDR3 is 14 amino acids long. Supplemented by reference TRBV19 and TRBJ1-2, the full variable domain reads DGGITQSPKYLFRKEGQNVTLSCEQNLNHDAMYWYRQDPGQGLRLIYYSQIVNDFQKGDIAEGYSVSREKKESFPLTVTSAQKNPTAFYLCASSGQFIIGGYTFGSGTRLTVV.

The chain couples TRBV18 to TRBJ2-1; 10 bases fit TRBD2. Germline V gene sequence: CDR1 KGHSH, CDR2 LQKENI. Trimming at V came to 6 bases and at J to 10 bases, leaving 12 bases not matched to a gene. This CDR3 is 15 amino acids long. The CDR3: CASSLSGRAFGEQFF. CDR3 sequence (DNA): TGTGCCAGCTCGCTCAGCGGGAGGGCCTTTGGGGAGCAGTTCTTC. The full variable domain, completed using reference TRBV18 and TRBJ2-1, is NAGVMQNPRHLVRRRGQEARLRCSPMKGHSHVYWYRQLPEEGLKFMVYLQKENIIDESGMPKERFSAEFPKEGPSILRIQQVVRGDSAAYFCASSLSGRAFGEQFFGPGTRLTVL.

CDR3 region: CASSPGAERRNEQFF. In DNA, the CDR3 is TGTGCCAGCTCACCAGGGGCGGAAAGGCGGAATGAGCAGTTCTTC. The chain combines TRBV18 with TRBJ2-1; D possibly corresponds to TRBD1 (5 bases). CDR1 is KGHSH and CDR2 is LQKENI in the germline V gene. With 2 bases removed from V and 7 bases from J, the gap between germline ends came to 15 bases. The CDR3 loop spans 15 amino acids. The full variable domain, with the rest looked up from reference TRBV18 and TRBJ2-1, is NAGVMQNPRHLVRRRGQEARLRCSPMKGHSHVYWYRQLPEEGLKFMVYLQKENIIDESGMPKERFSAEFPKEGPSILRIQQVVRGDSAAYFCASSPGAERRNEQFFGPGTRLTVL.

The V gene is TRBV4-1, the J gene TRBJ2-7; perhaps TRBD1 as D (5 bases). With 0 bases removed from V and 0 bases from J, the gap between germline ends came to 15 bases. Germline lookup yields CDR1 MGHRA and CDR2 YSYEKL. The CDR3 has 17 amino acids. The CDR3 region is CASSQDPIMQGSYEQYF. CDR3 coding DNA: TGCGCCAGCAGCCAAGATCCAATCATGCAGGGCTCCTACGAGCAGTACTTC.

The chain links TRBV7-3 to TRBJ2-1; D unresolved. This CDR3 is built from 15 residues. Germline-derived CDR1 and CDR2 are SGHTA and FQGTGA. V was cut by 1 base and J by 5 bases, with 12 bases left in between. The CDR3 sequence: CASSLSSARNNEQFF. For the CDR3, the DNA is TGTGCCAGCAGCTTAAGTTCCGCGAGAAACAATGAGCAGTTCTTC.

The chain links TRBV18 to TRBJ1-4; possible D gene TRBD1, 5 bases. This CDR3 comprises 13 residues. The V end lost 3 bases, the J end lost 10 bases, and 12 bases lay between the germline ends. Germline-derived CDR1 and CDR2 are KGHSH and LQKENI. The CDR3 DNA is TGTGCCAGCTCACCGGGGCTGGAGGGAAAACTGTTTTTT. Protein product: CASSPGLEGKLFF.

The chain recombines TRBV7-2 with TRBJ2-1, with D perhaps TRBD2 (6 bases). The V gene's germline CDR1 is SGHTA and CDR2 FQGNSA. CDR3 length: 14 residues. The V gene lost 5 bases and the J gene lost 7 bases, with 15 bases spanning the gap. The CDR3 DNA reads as TGTGCCAGCAGCCCTGGGGGGAGTGTAAATGAGCAGTTCTTC. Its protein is CASSPGGSVNEQFF.

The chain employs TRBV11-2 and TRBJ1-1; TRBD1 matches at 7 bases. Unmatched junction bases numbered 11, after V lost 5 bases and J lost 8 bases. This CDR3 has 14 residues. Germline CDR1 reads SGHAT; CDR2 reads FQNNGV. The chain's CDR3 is CASSPSLQGREAFF. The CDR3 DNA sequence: TGTGCCAGCAGCCCAAGCCTACAGGGGCGGGAAGCTTTCTTT.

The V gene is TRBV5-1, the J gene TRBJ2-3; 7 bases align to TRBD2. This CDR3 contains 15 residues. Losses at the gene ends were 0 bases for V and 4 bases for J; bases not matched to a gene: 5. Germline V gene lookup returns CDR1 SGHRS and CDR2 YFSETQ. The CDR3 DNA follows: TGCGCCAGCAGCTTGGAAGGTCTAGCGGCAGATACGCAGTATTTT. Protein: CASSLEGLAADTQYF.

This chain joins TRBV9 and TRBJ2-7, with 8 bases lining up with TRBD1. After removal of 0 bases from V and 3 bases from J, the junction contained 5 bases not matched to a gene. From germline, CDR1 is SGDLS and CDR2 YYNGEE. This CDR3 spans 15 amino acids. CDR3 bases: TGTGCCAGCAGCGTAGAGGGGACAGGAGTCTACGAGCAGTACTTC. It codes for CASSVEGTGVYEQYF.

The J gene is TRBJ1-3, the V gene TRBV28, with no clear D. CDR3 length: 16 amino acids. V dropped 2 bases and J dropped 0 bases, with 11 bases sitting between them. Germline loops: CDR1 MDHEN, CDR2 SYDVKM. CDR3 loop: CASSLTVPPSGNTIYF. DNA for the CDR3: TGTGCCAGCAGTTTAACAGTCCCTCCCTCTGGAAACACCATATATTTT.

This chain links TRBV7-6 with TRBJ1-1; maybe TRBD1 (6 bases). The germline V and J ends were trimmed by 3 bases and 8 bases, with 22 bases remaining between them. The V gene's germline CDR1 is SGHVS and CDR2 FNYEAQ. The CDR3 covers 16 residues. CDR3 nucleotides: TGTGCCAGCAGCTTCACACGTCTGGAACAGACAGGCGAAGCTTTCTTT. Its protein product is CASSFTRLEQTGEAFF.

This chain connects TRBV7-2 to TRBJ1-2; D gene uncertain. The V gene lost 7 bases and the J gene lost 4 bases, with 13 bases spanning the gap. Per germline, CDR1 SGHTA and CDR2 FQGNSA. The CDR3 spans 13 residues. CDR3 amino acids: CASTQNPFYGYTF. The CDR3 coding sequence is TGTGCCAGCACCCAGAACCCCTTCTATGGCTACACCTTC.

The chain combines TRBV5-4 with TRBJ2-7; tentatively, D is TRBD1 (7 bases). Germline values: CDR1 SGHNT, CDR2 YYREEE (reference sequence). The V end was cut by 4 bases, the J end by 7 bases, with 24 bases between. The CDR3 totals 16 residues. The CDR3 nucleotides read TGTGCCAGCAGCGACGCGGGGACAGCCTCGGTTGGAGAGCAGTACTTC. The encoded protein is CASSDAGTASVGEQYF.

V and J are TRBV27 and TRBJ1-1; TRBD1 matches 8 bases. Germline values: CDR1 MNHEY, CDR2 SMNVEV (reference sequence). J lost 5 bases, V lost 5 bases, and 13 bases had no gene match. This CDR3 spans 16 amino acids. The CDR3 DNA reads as TGTGCCAGCAGTCCGACCAGGGGGCTCCTAGGGACTGAAGCTTTCTTT. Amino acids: CASSPTRGLLGTEAFF.

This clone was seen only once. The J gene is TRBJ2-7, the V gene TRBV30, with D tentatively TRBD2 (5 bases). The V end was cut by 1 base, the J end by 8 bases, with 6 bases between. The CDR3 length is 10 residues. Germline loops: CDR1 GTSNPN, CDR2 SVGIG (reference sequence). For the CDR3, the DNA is TGTGCCTGGAGTGGGGAGAAGCAGTACTTC. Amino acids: CAWSGEKQYF. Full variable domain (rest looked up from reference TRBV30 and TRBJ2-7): SQTIHQWPATLVQPVGSPLSLECTVEGTSNPNLYWYRQAAGRGLQLLFYSVGIGQISSEVPQNLSASRPQDRQFILSSKKLLLSDSGFYLCAWSGEKQYFGPGTRLTVT.

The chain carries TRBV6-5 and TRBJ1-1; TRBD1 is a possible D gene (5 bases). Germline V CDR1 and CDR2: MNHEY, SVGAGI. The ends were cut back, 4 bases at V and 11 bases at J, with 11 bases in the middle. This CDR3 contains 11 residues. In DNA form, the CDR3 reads TGTGCCAGCAGTTCCGGGGGGGAGGCTTTCTTT. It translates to CASSSGGEAFF.

CDR3 amino acids: CASSLEPGFNTEAFF. CDR3 DNA: TGTGCCAGCAGCTTAGAACCGGGGTTTAACACTGAAGCTTTCTTT. The chain has TRBV11-2 and TRBJ1-1; no firm D call. Germline CDR1 and CDR2: SGHAT and FQNNGV. Trimming pared 0 bases from V and 2 bases from J, leaving 10 bases between. The CDR3 is 15 amino acids.

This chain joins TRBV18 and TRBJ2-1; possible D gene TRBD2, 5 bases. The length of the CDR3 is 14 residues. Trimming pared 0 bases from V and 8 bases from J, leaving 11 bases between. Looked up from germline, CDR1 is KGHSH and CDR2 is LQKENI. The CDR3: CASSPPDRRDEQFF. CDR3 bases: TGTGCCAGCTCACCACCGGACCGGCGGGATGAGCAGTTCTTC.

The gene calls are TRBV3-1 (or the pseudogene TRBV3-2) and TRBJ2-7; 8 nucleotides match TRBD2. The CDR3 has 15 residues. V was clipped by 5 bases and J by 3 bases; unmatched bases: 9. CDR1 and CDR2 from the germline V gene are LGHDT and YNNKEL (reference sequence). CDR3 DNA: TGTGCCAGCAGCGAAAATTCGGGACTAGTCTACGAGCAGTACTTC. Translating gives CASSENSGLVYEQYF.

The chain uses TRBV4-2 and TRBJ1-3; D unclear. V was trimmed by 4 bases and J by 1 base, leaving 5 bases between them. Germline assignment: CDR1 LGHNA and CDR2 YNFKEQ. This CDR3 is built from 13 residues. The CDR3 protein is CASSPLSGNTIYF. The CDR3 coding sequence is TGTGCCAGCAGCCCCTTATCTGGAAACACCATATATTTT.